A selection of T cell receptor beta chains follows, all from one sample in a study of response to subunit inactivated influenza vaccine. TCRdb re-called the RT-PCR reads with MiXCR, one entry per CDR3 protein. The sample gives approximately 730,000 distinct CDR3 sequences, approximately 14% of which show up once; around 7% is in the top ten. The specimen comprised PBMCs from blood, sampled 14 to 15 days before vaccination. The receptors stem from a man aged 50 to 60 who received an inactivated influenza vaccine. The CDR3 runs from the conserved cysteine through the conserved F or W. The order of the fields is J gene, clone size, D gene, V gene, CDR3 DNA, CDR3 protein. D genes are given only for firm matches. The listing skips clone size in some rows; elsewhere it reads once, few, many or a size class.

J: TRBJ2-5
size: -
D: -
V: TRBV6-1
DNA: TGTGCCAGCAGCGGCTTAACGGGCGGCCAAGAGACCCAGCACTTC
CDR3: CASSGLTGGQETQHF

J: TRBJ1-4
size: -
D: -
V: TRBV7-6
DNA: TGTGCCAGCAGCCCCGTTTCAGGTCCTGAAAAACTGTTTTTT
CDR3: CASSPVSGPEKLFF

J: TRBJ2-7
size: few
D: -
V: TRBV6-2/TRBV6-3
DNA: TGTGCCAGCAGACAGGGTTACTACGAGCAGTACTTC
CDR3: CASRQGYYEQYF

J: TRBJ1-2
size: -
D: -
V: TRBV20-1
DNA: TGCAGTGCACCCGGGAATCCCGGGACATTCTATGGCTACACCTTC
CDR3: CSAPGNPGTFYGYTF

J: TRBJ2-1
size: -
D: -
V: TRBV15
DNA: TGTGCCACCAGCAGTTTGACTAACAATGAGCAGTTCTTC
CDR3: CATSSLTNNEQFF

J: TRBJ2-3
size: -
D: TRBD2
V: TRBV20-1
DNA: TGCAGTGCTAGAGTATTTAGCGGGAGCACAGATACGCAGTATTTT
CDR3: CSARVFSGSTDTQYF

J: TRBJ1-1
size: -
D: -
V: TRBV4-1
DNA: TGCGCCAGCAGCCAATCGGTGAACACTGAAGCTTACTTT
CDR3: CASSQSVNTEAYF

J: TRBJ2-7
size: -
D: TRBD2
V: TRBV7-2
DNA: TGTGCCAGCAGCTTAGAAGCGGGAGAGCAGTACTTC
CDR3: CASSLEAGEQYF

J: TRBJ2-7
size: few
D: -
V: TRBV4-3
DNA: TGCGCCAGCAGCCGGCTCGGGGGAGAGGTCTACGAGCAGTACTTC
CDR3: CASSRLGGEVYEQYF

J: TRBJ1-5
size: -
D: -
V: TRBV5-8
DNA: TGTGCCAGCAGCTTATACCCCGTGGGCAATCAGCCCCAGCATTTT
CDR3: CASSLYPVGNQPQHF

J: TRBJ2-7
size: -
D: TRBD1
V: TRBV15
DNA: TGTGCCACCAGCAGCGACAGGGACTCCTACGAGCAGTACTTC
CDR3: CATSSDRDSYEQYF

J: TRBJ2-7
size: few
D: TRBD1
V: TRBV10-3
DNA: TGTGCCATCAGTGAAAAGGGACAGGGATCCTACGAGCAGTACTTC
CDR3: CAISEKGQGSYEQYF

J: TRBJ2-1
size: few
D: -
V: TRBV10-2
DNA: TGCGCCAGCAGTGAGCAGGCAAGGGGTGAGCAGTTCTTC
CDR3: CASSEQARGEQFF

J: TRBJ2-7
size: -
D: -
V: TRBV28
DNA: TGTGCCAGCAGTTTCCCGGACACATCCCGAAGTTACGAGCAGTACTTC
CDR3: CASSFPDTSRSYEQYF

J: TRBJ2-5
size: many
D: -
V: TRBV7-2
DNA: TGTGCCAGCAGCCGACCCGGACTGGAAGAGACCCAGTACTTC
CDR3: CASSRPGLEETQYF

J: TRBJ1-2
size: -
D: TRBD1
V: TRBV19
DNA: TGTGCCAGTAGGGGGGACAGCGGAAACTATGGCTACACCTTC
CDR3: CASRGDSGNYGYTF

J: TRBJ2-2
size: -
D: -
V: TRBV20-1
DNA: TGCAGTGCTAGTCCCGGGGCGAACACCGGGGAGCTGTTTTTT
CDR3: CSASPGANTGELFF

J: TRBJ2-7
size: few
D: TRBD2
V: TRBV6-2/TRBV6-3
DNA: TGTGCCAGCAGTTACTCGAATCCAGTCACTAGCGGGAGAAGAGGTTCGTACGAGCAGTACTTC
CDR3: CASSYSNPVTSGRRGSYEQYF

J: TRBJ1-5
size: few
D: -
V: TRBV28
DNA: TGTGCCAGCGGGGGAAACAATCAGCCCCAGCATTTT
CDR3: CASGGNNQPQHF

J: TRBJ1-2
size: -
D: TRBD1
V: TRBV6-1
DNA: TGTGCCAGCAACCGAACCCCCCTGAGACAGGGGGACTATGGCTACACCTTC
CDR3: CASNRTPLRQGDYGYTF

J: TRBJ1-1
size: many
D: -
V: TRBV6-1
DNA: TGTGCCAGCAGTGTTAAGAGGGTTAACACTGAAGCTTTCTTT
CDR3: CASSVKRVNTEAFF

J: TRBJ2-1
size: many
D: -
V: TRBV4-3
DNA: TGCGCCAGCAGCCTGGACCTCGGGAACAATGAGCAGTTCTTC
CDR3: CASSLDLGNNEQFF

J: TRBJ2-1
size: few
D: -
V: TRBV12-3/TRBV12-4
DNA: TGTGCCAGCAGTTTTTCGGACAGCCTTTACAATGAGCAGTTCTTC
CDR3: CASSFSDSLYNEQFF

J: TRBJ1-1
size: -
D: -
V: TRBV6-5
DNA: TGTGCCAGCAGTTACTCGATGAACACTGAAGCTTTCTTT
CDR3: CASSYSMNTEAFF

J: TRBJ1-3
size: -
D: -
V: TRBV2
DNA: TGTGCCAGCAACCCGGGGGCTTCTGGAAACACCATATATTTT
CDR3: CASNPGASGNTIYF

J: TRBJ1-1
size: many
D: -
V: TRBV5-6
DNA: TGTGCCAGCAGCTACGGGACCGAAAGAAAAGCTTTCTTT
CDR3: CASSYGTERKAFF

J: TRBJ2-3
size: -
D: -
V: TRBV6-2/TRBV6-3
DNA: TGTGCCAGCAGTTACCATTTGGCTTACACAGATACGCAGTATTTT
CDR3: CASSYHLAYTDTQYF

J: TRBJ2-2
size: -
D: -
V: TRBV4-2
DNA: TGTGCCAGCAGCCAAGGAGGGTCAGGGTACCACACCGGGGAGCTGTTTTTT
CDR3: CASSQGGSGYHTGELFF

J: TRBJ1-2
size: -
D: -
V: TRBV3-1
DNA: TGTGCCAGCAGCCGGACCCGCAGGGGAATCTATGGCTACACCTTC
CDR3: CASSRTRRGIYGYTF

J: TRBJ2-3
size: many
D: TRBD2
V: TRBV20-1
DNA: TGCAGTGCTAGAGATTTCAGCGGGGCCACAGATACGCAGTATTTT
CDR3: CSARDFSGATDTQYF

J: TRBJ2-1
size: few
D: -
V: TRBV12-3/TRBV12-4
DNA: TGTGCCAGCACCCGGGGAGGCCCCTCCTACAATGAGCAGTTCTTC
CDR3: CASTRGGPSYNEQFF

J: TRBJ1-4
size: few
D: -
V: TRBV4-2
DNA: TGTGCCAGCAGCTACCAGGCGGGGGTGGCGACTAATGAAAAACTGTTTTTT
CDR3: CASSYQAGVATNEKLFF